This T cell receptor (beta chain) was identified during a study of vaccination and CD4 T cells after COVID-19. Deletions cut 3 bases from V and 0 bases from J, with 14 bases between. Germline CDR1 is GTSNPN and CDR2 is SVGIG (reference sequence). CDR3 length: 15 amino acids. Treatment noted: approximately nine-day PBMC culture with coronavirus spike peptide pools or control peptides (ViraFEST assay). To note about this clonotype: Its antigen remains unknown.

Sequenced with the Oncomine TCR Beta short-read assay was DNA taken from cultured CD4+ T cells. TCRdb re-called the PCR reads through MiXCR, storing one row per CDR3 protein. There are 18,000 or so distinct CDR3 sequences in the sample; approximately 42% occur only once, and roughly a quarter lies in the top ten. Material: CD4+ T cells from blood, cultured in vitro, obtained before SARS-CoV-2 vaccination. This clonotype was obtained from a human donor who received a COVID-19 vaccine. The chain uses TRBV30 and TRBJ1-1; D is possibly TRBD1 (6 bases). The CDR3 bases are TGTGCCTGGAGCCCAAAGGACAGACTGAACACTGAAGCTTTCTTT. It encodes CAWSPKDRLNTEAFF.